These T cell receptor beta chains were read from a single sample in a study of T cell changes during pregnancy in multiple sclerosis. Profiled with immunoSEQ multiplex PCR; TCRdb holds only in-frame clones, not every one. The repertoire includes approximately 49,000 clones, around 92% of them detected once, and 0.91% sits in the top ten. The source material was CD4+ T cells from peripheral blood mononuclear cells, sampled in the second trimester of pregnancy. These receptors originate from a female donor in good health, enrolled as a control in a pregnancy study. Both conserved end residues are part of each CDR3.

TRBJ1-2 | TRBV4-3 | CASSQAAGGIYGYTF
TRBJ2-5 | TRBV7-2 | CASTPGRSSGVTQYF
TRBJ2-1 | TRBV11-3 | CASSLGAGPGNEQFF
TRBJ1-3 | TRBV13 | CASSSWDRAYSGNTIYF
TRBJ2-1 | TRBV7-2 | CASSAGLAGGPGEQFF
TRBJ2-3 | TRBV7-2 | CASSLLTRAGGTDTQYF
TRBJ2-5 | TRBV4-2 | CASSQGAGVGETQYF
TRBJ1-5 | TRBV4-1 | CASSQDRVGQPQHF
TRBJ1-6 | TRBV28 | CASSLSGGAGGGGSPLHF
TRBJ2-3 | TRBV9 | CASSGDPYSGSETDTQYF
TRBJ1-6 | TRBV4-3 | CASSQGYGTGDGWNSPLHF
TRBJ2-1 | TRBV29-1 | CSVETSGGPYNEQFF
TRBJ2-7 | TRBV18 | CASSPLSGYEQYF